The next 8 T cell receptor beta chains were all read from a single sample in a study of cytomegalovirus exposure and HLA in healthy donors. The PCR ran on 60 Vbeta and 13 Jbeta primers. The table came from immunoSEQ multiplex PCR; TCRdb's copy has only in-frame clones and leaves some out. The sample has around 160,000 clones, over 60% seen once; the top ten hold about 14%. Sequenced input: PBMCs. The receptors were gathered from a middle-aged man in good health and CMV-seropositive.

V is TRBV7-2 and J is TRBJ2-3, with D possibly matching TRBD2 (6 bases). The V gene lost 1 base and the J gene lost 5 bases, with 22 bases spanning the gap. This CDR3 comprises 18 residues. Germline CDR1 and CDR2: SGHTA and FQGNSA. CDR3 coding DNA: TGTGCCAGCAGCTTAGGTGTCATGCGGGACCCGCTGGGAGATACGCAGTATTTT. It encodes CASSLGVMRDPLGDTQYF.

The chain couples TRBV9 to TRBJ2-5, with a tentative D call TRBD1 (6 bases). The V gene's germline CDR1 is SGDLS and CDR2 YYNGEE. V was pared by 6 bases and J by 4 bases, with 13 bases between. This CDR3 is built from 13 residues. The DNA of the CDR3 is TGTGCCAGCAACCTACAGGGTCGAGAGACCCAGTACTTC. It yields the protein CASNLQGRETQYF.

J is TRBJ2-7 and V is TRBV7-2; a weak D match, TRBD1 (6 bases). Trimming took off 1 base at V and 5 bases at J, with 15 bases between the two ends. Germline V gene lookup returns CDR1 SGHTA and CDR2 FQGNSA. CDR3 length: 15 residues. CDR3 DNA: TGTGCCAGCAGCTTAGATTGGGGGCTCGGGAACGAGCAGTACTTC. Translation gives CASSLDWGLGNEQYF.

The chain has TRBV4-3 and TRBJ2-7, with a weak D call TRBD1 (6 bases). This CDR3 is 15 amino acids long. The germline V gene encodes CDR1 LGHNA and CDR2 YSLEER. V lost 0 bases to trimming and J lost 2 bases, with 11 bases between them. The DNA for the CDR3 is TGCGCCAGCAGCCAAGACAGGGGTCGAGCCTACGAGCAGTACTTC. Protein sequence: CASSQDRGRAYEQYF.

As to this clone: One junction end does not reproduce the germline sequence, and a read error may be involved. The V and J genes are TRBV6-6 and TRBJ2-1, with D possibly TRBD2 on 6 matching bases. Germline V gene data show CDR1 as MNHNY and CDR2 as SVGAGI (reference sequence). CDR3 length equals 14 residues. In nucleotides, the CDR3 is TGTGTCAGCAGTTACTCAGCGGGTTTGGATGAGCAGTTCTTC. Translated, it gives CVSSYSAGLDEQFF.

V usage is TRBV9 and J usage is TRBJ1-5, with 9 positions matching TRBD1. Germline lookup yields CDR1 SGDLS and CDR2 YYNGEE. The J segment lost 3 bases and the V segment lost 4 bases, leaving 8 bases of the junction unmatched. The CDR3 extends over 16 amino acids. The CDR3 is CASSLDGTGLNQPQHF. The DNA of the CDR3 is TGTGCCAGCAGCCTAGATGGGACAGGGCTCAATCAGCCCCAGCATTTT.

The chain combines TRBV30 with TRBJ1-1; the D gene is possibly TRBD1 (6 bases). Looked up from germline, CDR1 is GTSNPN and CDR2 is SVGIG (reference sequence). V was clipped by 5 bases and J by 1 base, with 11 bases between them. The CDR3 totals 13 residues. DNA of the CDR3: TGTGCCTGGCACAGGGCAACGAACACTGAAGCTTTCTTT. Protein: CAWHRATNTEAFF.

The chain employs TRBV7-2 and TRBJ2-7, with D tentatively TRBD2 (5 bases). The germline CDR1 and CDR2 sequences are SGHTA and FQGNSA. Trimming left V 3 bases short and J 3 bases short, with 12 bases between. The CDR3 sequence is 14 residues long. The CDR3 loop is CASSLTITGYEQYV. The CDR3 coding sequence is TGTGCCAGCAGCTTGACTATAACCGGCTACGAGCAGTACGTC.